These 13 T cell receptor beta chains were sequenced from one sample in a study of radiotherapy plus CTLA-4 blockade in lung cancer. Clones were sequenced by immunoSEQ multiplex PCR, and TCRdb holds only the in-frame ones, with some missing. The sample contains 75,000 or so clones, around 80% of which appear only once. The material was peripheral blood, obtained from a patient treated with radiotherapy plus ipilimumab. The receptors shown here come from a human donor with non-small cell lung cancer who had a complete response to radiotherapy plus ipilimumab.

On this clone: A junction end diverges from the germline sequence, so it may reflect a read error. This CDR3 reads CASSRTSGDYEQYF. In nucleotides, the CDR3 is TGTGCCTCGAGTCGGACTAGCGGCGACTACGAGCAGTACTTC. The J gene is TRBJ2-7, the V gene TRBV30; 10 bases are shared with TRBD2. Per the germline V gene, CDR1 is GTSNPN and CDR2 is SVGIG (reference sequence). CDR3 size: 14 residues.

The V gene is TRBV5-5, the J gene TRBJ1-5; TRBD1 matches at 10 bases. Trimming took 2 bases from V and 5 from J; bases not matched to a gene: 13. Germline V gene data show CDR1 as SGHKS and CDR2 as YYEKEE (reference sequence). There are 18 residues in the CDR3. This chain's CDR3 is CASSLALTGTGADQPQHF. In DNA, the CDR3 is TGTGCCAGCAGCTTAGCCCTAACCGGGACAGGGGCTGATCAGCCCCAGCATTTT.

The CDR3 DNA sequence: TGTGCCAGTAGTATGCCTGGGACAGGGATTTATGGCTACACCTTC. Protein product: CASSMPGTGIYGYTF. The chain uses TRBV19 and TRBJ1-2; 9 bases fit TRBD1. V was clipped by 3 bases and J by 5 bases; unmatched bases: 7. The CDR3 spans 15 residues. Per the germline V gene, CDR1 is LNHDA and CDR2 is SQIVND (reference sequence). Full variable domain (outside the CDR3, taken from reference TRBV19 and TRBJ1-2): DGGITQSPKYLFRKEGQNVTLSCEQNLNHDAMYWYRQDPGQGLRLIYYSQIVNDFQKGDIAEGYSVSREKKESFPLTVTSAQKNPTAFYLCASSMPGTGIYGYTFGSGTRLTVV.

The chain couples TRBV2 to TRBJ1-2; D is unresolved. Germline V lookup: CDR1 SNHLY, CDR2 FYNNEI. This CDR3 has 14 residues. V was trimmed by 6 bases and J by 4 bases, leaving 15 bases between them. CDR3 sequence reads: CASRAHDNSYGYTF. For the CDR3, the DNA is TGTGCCAGCAGAGCACACGACAATTCCTATGGCTACACCTTC.

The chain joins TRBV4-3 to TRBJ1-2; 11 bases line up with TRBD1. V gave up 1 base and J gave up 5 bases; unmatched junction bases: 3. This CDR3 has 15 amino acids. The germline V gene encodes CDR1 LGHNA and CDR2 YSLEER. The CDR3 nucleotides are TGCGCCAGCAGCCAAGTGGACAGGGGGCAATATGGCTACACCTTC. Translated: CASSQVDRGQYGYTF.

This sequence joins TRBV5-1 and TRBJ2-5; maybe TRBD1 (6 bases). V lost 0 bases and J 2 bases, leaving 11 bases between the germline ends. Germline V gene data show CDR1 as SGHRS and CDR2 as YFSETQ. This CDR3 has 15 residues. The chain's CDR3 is CASSLGGQGQETQYF. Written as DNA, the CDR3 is TGCGCCAGCAGCTTGGGCGGGCAGGGGCAAGAGACCCAGTACTTC.

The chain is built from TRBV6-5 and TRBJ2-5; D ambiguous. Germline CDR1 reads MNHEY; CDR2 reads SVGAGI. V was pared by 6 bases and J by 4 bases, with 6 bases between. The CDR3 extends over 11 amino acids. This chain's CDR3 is CASRGTETQYF. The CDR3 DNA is TGTGCCAGCAGGGGTACAGAGACCCAGTACTTC.

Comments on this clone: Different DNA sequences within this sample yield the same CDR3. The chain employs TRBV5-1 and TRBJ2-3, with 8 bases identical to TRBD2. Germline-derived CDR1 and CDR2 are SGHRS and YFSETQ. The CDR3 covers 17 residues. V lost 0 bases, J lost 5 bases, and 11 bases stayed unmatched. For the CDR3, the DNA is TGCGCCAGCAGCTTGGCCTCTCGGGGGGGCGGGGGAGATACGCAGTATTTT. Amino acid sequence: CASSLASRGGGGDTQYF. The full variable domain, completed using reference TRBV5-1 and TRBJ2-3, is KAGVTQTPRYLIKTRGQQVTLSCSPISGHRSVSWYQQTPGQGLQFLFEYFSETQRNKGNFPGRFSGRQFSNSRSEMNVSTLELGDSALYLCASSLASRGGGGDTQYFGPGTRLTVL.

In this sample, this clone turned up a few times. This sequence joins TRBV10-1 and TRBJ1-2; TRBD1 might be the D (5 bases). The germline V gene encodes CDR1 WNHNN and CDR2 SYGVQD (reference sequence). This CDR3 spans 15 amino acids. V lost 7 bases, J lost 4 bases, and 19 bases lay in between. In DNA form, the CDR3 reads TGCGCCAGCACTCCTCATTGGGGACGGTTCTATGGCTACACCTTC. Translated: CASTPHWGRFYGYTF.

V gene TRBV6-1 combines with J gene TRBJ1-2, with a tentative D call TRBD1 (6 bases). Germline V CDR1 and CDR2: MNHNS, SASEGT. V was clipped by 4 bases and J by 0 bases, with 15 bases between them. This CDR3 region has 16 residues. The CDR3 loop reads CASSARTVAANYGYTF. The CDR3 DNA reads TGTGCCAGCAGTGCTCGGACAGTTGCAGCTAACTATGGCTACACCTTC.

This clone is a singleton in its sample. The CDR3 DNA is TGCGCCAGCCGAACCGTGCCGGGGGCCTTAGAGCGGCCCCAGCATTTT. Its protein product is CASRTVPGALERPQHF. This chain uses TRBV23-1 with TRBJ1-5; TRBD1 might be the D (6 bases). TRBV23-1 is an ORF, and what it does is uncertain. Deletions cut 8 bases from V and 9 bases from J, with 26 bases between. This CDR3 is built from 16 residues.

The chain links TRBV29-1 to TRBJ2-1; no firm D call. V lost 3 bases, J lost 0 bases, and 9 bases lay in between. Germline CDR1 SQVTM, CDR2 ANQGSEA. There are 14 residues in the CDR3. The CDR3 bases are TGCAGCGTTGAGGCTAGTCACTCCTACAATGAGCAGTTCTTC. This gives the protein CSVEASHSYNEQFF.

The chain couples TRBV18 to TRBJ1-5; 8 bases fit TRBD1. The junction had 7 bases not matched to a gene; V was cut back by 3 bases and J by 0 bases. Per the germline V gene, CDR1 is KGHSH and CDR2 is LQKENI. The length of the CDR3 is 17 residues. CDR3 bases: TGTGCCAGCTCACCCATTGACAGGGGCTATAGCAATCAGCCCCAGCATTTT. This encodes CASSPIDRGYSNQPQHF.